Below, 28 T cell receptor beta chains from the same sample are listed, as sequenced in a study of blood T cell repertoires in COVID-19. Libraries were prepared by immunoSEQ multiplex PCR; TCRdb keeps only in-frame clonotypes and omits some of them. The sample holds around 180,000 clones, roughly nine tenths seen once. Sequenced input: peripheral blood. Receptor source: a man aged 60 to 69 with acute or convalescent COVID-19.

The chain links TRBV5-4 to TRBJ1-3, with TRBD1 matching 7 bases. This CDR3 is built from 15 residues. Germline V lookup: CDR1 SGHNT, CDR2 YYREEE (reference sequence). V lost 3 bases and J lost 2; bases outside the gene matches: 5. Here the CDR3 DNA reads TGTGCCAGCAGCTCGGACAGGAACCCTGGAAACACCATATATTTT. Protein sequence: CASSSDRNPGNTIYF.

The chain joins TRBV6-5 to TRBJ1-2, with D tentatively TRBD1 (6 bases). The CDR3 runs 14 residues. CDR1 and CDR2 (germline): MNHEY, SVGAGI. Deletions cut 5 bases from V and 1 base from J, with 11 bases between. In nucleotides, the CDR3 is TGTGCCAGCAGTAGGACAGTGATTAACTATGGCTACACCTTC. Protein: CASSRTVINYGYTF.

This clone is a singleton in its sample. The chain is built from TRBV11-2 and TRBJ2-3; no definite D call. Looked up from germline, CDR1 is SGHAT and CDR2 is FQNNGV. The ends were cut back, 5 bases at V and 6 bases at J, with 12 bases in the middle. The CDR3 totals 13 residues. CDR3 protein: CASSVNPRDTQYF. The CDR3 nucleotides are TGTGCCAGCAGCGTAAACCCCCGGGATACGCAGTATTTT.

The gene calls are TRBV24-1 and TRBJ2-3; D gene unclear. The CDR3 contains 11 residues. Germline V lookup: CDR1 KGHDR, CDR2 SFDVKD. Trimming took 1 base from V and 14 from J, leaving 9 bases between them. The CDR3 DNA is TGTGCCACCAGTGATTTTTGGCATCCGTATTTT. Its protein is CATSDFWHPYF.

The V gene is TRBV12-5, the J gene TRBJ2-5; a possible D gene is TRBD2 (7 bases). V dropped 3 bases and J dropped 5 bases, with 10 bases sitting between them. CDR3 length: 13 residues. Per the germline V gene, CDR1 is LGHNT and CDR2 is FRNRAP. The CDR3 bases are TGTGCTAGTGGTTTAGGGGGGGCTGAGACCCAGTACTTC. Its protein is CASGLGGAETQYF.

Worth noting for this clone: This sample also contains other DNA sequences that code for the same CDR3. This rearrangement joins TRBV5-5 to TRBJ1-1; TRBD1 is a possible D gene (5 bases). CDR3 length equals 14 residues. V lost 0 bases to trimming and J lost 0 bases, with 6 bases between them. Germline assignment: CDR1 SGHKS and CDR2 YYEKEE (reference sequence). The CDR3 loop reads CASSLAGMNTEAFF. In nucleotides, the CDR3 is TGTGCCAGCAGCTTGGCAGGGATGAACACTGAAGCTTTCTTT.

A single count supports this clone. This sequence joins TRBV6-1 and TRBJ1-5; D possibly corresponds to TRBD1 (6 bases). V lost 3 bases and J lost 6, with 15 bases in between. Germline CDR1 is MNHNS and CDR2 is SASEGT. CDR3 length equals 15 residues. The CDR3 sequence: CASSERGTTTQPQHF. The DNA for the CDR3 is TGTGCCAGCAGTGAGAGGGGGACCACGACTCAGCCCCAGCATTTT.

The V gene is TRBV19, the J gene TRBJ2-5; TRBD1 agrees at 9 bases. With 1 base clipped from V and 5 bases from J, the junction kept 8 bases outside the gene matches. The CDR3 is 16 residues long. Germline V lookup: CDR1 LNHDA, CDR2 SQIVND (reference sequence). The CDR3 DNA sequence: TGTGCCAGTAGTATAGGGGCGGACAGGGGCATCGAGACCCAGTACTTC. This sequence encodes CASSIGADRGIETQYF.

The CDR3 loop is CATLRDKVSETQYF. The CDR3 bases are TGTGCCACCTTAAGGGACAAGGTGTCAGAGACCCAGTACTTC. V gene TRBV2 combines with J gene TRBJ2-5; D might be TRBD1 (6 bases). Trimming stripped 10 bases from V and 4 bases from J, with 19 bases between. The germline V gene encodes CDR1 SNHLY and CDR2 FYNNEI. CDR3 size: 14 residues.

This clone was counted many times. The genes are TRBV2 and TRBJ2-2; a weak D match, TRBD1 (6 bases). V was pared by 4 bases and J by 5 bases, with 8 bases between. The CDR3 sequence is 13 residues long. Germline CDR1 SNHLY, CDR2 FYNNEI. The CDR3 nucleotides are TGTGCCAGCAGTGGGGGGCGGACCGGGGAGCTGTTTTTT. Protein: CASSGGRTGELFF.

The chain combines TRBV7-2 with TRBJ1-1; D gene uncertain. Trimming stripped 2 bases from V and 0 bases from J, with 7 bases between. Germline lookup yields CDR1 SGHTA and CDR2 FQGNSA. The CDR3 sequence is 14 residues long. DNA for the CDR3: TGTGCCAGCAGCTTACCGAGGGTGAACACTGAAGCTTTCTTT. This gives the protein CASSLPRVNTEAFF. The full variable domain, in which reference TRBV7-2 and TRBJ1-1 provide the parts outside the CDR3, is GAGVSQSPSNKVTEKGKDVELRCDPISGHTALYWYRQSLGQGLEFLIYFQGNSAPDKSGLPSDRFSAERTGGSVSTLTIQRTQQEDSAVYLCASSLPRVNTEAFFGQGTRLTVV.

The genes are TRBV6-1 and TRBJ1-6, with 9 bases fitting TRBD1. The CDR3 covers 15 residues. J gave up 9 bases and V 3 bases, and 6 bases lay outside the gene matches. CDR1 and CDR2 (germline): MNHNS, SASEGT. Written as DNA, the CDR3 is TGTGCCAGCAGTGAGAAGGGACAGGGCCTTTCACCCCTCCACTTT. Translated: CASSEKGQGLSPLHF.

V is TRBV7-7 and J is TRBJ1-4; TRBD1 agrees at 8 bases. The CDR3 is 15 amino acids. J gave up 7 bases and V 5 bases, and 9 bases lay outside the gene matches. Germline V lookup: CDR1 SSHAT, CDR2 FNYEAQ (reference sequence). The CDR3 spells CASSPGGTGGEKLFF. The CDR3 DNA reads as TGTGCCAGCAGCCCTGGGGGGACAGGTGGTGAAAAACTGTTTTTT.

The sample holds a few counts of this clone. Here the CDR3 reads CASSLTANEQFF. The CDR3 DNA reads TGTGCCAGCAGCCTGACAGCCAATGAGCAGTTCTTC. The chain employs TRBV11-3 and TRBJ2-1; D is possibly TRBD1 (5 bases). V shed 5 bases and J shed 6 bases, with 8 bases lying between them. The CDR3 loop spans 12 amino acids. Germline loops: CDR1 SGHNT, CDR2 YENEEA.

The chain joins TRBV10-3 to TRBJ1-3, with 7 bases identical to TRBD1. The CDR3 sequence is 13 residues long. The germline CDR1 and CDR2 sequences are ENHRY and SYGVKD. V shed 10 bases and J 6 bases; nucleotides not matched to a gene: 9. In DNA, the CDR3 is TGTGCCACCGCCGGGACAGCCCTAAACACCATATATTTT. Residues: CATAGTALNTIYF.

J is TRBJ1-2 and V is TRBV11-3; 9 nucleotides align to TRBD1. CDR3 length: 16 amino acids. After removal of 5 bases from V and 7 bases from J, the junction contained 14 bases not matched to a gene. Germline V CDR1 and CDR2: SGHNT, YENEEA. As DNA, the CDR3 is TGTGCCAGCAGCCCGGACCGGGACAGGGCCCTTTTTGGCTACACCTTC. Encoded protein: CASSPDRDRALFGYTF.

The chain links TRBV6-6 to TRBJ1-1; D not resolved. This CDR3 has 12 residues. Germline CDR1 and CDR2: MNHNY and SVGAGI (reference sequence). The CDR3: CATGGINTEAFF. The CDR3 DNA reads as TGTGCAACGGGAGGGATCAACACTGAAGCTTTCTTT.

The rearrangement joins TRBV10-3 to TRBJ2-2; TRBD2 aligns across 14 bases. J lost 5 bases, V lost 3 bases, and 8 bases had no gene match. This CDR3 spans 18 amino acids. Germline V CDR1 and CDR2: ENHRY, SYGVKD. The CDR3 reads CAISDPGLAGVWTGELFF. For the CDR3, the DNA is TGTGCCATCAGTGACCCGGGACTAGCGGGAGTTTGGACCGGGGAGCTGTTTTTT.

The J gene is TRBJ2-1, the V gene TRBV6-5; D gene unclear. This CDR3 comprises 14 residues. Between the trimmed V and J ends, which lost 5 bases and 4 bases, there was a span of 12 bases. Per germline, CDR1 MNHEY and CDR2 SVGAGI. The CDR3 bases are TGTGCCAGCAGTCATACTACCCCGTACAATGAGCAGTTCTTC. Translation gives CASSHTTPYNEQFF.

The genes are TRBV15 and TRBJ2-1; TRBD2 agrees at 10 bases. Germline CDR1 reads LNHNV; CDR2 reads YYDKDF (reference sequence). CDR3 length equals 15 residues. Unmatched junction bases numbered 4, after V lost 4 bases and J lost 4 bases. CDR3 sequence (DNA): TGTGCCACCAGCACCGGACTAGCGGCTTACAATGAGCAGTTCTTC. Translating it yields CATSTGLAAYNEQFF. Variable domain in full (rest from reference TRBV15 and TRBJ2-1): DAMVIQNPRYQVTQFGKPVTLSCSQTLNHNVMYWYQQKSSQAPKLLFHYYDKDFNNEADTPDNFQSRRPNTSFCFLDIRSPGLGDTAMYLCATSTGLAAYNEQFFGPGTRLTVL.

In DNA form, the CDR3 reads TGTGCCAGTAGTCGAGATTGGTCAGAGACCCAGTACTTC. This codes for CASSRDWSETQYF. The chain links TRBV19 to TRBJ2-5; no clear D gene. Trimming took off 5 bases at V and 4 bases at J, with 11 bases between the two ends. This CDR3 has 13 residues. Germline V gives CDR1 LNHDA, CDR2 SQIVND (reference sequence).

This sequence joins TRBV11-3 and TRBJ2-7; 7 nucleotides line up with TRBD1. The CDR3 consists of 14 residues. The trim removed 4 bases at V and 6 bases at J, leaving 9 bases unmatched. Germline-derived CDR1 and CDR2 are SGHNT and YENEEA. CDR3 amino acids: CASSSQKTGIEQYF. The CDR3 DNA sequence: TGTGCCAGCAGCTCCCAAAAGACAGGGATCGAGCAGTACTTC.

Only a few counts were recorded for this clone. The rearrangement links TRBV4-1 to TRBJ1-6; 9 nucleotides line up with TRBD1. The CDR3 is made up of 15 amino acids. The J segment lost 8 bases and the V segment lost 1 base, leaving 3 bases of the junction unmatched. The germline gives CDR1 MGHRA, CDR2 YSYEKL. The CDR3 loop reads CASSQGGQGYSPLHF. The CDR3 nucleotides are TGCGCCAGCAGCCAAGGAGGACAGGGGTATTCACCCCTCCACTTT.

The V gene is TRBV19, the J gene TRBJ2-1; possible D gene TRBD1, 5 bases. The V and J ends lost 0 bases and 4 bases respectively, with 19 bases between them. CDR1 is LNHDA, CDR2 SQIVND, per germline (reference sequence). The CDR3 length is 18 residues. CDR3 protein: CASSIDPLAGKGYNEQFF. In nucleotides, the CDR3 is TGTGCCAGTAGTATAGATCCCCTCGCAGGGAAAGGTTACAATGAGCAGTTCTTC.

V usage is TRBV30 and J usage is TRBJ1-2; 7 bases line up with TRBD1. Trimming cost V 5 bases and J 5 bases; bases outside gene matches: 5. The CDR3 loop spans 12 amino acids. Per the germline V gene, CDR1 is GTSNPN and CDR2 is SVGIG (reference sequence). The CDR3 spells CAWSQGRYGYTF. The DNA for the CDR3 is TGTGCCTGGTCACAGGGGAGGTATGGCTACACCTTC.

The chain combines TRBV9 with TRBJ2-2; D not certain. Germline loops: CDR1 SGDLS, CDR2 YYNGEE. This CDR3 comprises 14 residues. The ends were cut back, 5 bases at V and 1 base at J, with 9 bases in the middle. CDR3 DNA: TGTGCCAGCAGTTTTCAGGAGAACACCGGGGAGCTGTTTTTT. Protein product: CASSFQENTGELFF.

The CDR3 here is CASSPRLRSGSSYEQYF. The CDR3 DNA follows: TGTGCCAGCAGTCCAAGGCTCCGGAGCGGGAGCTCCTACGAGCAGTACTTC. The chain carries TRBV6-2 or TRBV6-3 and TRBJ2-7, with 8 nucleotides matching TRBD2. CDR3 length: 17 amino acids. With 5 bases clipped from V and 0 bases from J, the junction kept 12 bases outside the gene matches. The germline V gene encodes CDR1 MNHEY and CDR2 SVGEGT.

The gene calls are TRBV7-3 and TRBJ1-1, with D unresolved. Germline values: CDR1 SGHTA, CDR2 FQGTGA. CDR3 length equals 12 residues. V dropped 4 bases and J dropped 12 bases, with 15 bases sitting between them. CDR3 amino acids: CASSSLTILPFF. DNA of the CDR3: TGTGCCAGCAGCTCCCTGACTATTCTTCCTTTCTTT.